This entry concerns a single T cell receptor (beta chain). The antigen this receptor binds is unknown. Qualities for individual bases were not recorded, and no much larger clone is one base off. These data originate in a study of T-cell reconstitution after alpha-beta-depleted transplantation in children (dated by TCRdb to about 2016). Study-level background: T-cell immune reconstitution after TCRalphabeta/CD19-depleted allogeneic hematopoietic cell transplantation in children was quantitatively tracked in the study by means of TCR repertoire profiling. Study-wide findings and limitations: About two months after transplant, the apparently early recovery of alphabetaT-cell counts reportedly depended on just several hundred clones that had expanded rapidly and came from non-depleted graft cells. In some patients, high TCRbeta diversity at day 60 was attributed to recipient T cells and intrathymic progenitors that had survived conditioning. Hyperexpanded clone frequencies declined over subsequent months; after one year, T-cell counts and TCRbeta diversity were mostly attributed to newly produced T cells.

Library preparation was by PCR. The run used an Illumina HiSeq 2500. TCR library preparation used molecular barcoding, with unique molecular identifiers applied to normalize quantification of the TCRbeta repertoire. TCRdb reanalyzed the raw reads on its own, using fastp at Q25 for trimming and MiXCR for clone calling, and kept in-frame beta chains. When rows share a CDR3 protein, they turn into one entry using the most common DNA and genes. The sample yields about 980,000 distinct CDR3 sequences; roughly 29% were counted once. Roughly 27% of the sample rests with the top ten. The V and J ends are trimmed by 2 bases and 4 bases, leaving 8 bases between them. The CDR3 numbers 13 residues from cysteine through phenylalanine. Just the 39-base CDR3 DNA is kept, in frame starting at base 1. From a lookup of the germline V gene, CDR1 and CDR2 are MNHEY and SVGAGI. In light of the paper, this sample's treatment or condition label describes: allogeneic hematopoietic cell transplantation with graft depleted of TCRalphabeta T cells and CD19 B cells. Transplant recipients were children who received TCRalphabeta/CD19-depleted allogeneic hematopoietic cell grafts.

This specimen consisted of PBMCs, mostly from graft donor cells, obtained 360 days after TCRalphabeta/CD19-depleted stem cell transplant. The chain was built from TRBV6-5 and TRBJ1-2, with no confidently assigned D gene. This receptor was obtained from a boy younger than two who had a stem cell transplant for SCID, so the T cells may come from the graft donor. The base sequence is TGTGCCAGCAGTTACAGTTGGGGCTATGGCTACACCTTC. Protein translation: CASSYSWGYGYTF.